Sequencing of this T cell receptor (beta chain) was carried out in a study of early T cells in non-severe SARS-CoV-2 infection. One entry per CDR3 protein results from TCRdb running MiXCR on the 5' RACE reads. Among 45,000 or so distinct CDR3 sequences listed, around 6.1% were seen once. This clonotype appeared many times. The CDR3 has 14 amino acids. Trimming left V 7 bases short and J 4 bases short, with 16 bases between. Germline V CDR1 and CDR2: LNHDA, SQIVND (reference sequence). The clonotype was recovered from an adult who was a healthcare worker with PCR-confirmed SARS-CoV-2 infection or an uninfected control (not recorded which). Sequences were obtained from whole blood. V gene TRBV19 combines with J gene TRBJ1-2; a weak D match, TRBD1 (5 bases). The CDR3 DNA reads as TGTGCCAGTACCCTCCGGGACGGGAGCTATGGCTACACCTTC. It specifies CASTLRDGSYGYTF.